Following are 18 T cell receptor beta chains from one sample sequenced in a study of post-analysis software for immune sequencing data. Unique molecular identifiers were built into the TCR beta cDNA libraries. TCRdb redid the calling of the PCR reads with MiXCR, one entry per CDR3 protein. The sample lists approximately 440,000 distinct CDR3 sequences; roughly 45% were seen once. No antigen is known for these receptors. Study results and limitations: Several TRBV segments, TRBV5-6, TRBV5-1 and TRBV20-1 among them, were found more frequent in patients than controls.

Sequencing was performed on blood. Every receptor here comes from a girl under 18 with multiple sclerosis.

This clonotype showed up just a few times. The V and J genes are TRBV20-1 and TRBJ1-5; D uncertain. This CDR3 comprises 14 residues. Trimming removed 5 bases at V and 5 bases at J, with 16 bases between. CDR1 DFQATT and CDR2 SNEGSKA come from the germline V gene (reference sequence). CDR3 region: CSAGDPSDYQPQHF. The CDR3 coding sequence is TGCAGTGCTGGTGACCCTAGCGATTATCAGCCCCAGCATTTT.

This clonotype occurred a few times. The chain couples TRBV5-1 to TRBJ1-4; no firm D call. Germline lookup yields CDR1 SGHRS and CDR2 YFSETQ. The CDR3 spans 15 residues. Trimming shortened V by 4 bases and J by 5 bases, and 15 bases separated the two germline ends. The CDR3 coding sequence is TGCGCCAGCAGCCACCCTGAGGGAATGAATGAAAAACTGTTTTTT. Protein product: CASSHPEGMNEKLFF.

The chain is built from TRBV5-1 and TRBJ2-1; a weak D match, TRBD2 (6 bases). CDR1 and CDR2 from the germline V gene are SGHRS and YFSETQ. Trimming removed 1 base from V and 7 bases from J, with 15 bases in between. The CDR3 runs 15 residues. The CDR3 region is CASSLTGLVLNEQFF. The CDR3 coding sequence is TGCGCCAGCAGCTTGACGGGACTGGTCCTTAATGAGCAGTTCTTC.

This chain links TRBV7-9 with TRBJ1-2; 9 positions match TRBD1. The CDR3 length is 15 residues. The germline V gene encodes CDR1 SEHNR and CDR2 FQNEAQ (reference sequence). V shed 1 base and J 2 bases; nucleotides not matched to a gene: 2. CDR3 DNA: TGTGCCAGCAGCTTAGACAGGGGGCACAACTATGGCTACACCTTC. It codes for CASSLDRGHNYGYTF.

This clonotype showed up just a few times. The chain recombines TRBV3-1 with TRBJ2-7; no firm D call. This CDR3 comprises 14 residues. The ends were cut back, 1 base at V and 2 bases at J, with 9 bases in the middle. Germline V lookup: CDR1 LGHDT, CDR2 YNNKEL (reference sequence). CDR3 sequence reads: CASSQGPTAYEQYF. The CDR3 DNA is TGTGCCAGCAGCCAAGGTCCCACCGCCTACGAGCAGTACTTC.

This chain joins TRBV6-1 and TRBJ2-5; the D is unclear. The better agreement between TRBJ2-4 and the DNA end casts doubt on the J call. The V gene's germline CDR1 is MNHNS and CDR2 SASEGT. This CDR3 region has 12 residues. The CDR3 loop is CASTPDKNIQYF. As DNA, the CDR3 is TGTGCCAGCACCCCAGATAAGAACATTCAGTACTTC.

V usage is TRBV10-3 and J usage is TRBJ1-5; D is unresolved. The CDR3 is 15 residues long. V was shortened by 3 bases and J by 2 bases, with 11 bases between the two germline ends. Germline assignment: CDR1 ENHRY and CDR2 SYGVKD. The CDR3 nucleotides read TGTGCCATCAGTGACACCGGGAACGGCAATCAGCCCCAGCATTTT. Translation gives CAISDTGNGNQPQHF.

The V gene is TRBV13, the J gene TRBJ2-3; 11 nucleotides line up with TRBD2. Germline V gene lookup returns CDR1 PRHDT and CDR2 FYEKMQ (reference sequence). This CDR3 contains 16 residues. Germline trimming cut 5 bases from V and 3 bases from J; bases unmatched to any gene: 7. CDR3 bases: TGTGCCAGCAGCAGGTCGGGACTAGCGGTTACAGATACGCAGTATTTT. Translation: CASSRSGLAVTDTQYF.

This clonotype has just a few counts. This chain links TRBV24-1 with TRBJ2-4; 7 nucleotides agree with TRBD1. Germline trimming cut 4 bases from V and 0 bases from J; bases unmatched to any gene: 2. CDR3 length: 15 amino acids. CDR1 is KGHDR and CDR2 is SFDVKD in the germline V gene. CDR3 sequence (DNA): TGTGCCACCAGTGAACAGGGGAAAGCCAAAAACATTCAGTACTTC. Encoded protein: CATSEQGKAKNIQYF.

V gene TRBV5-1 combines with J gene TRBJ2-3; unclear D gene. The CDR3 loop spans 16 amino acids. Germline V gives CDR1 SGHRS, CDR2 YFSETQ. Trimming took off 4 bases at V and 0 bases at J, with 15 bases between the two ends. CDR3 protein: CASSRAGSPSTDTQYF. The CDR3 region has the DNA TGCGCCAGCAGCAGGGCCGGATCTCCCAGCACAGATACGCAGTATTTT. The variable domain in full, completed from reference TRBV5-1 and TRBJ2-3, reads KAGVTQTPRYLIKTRGQQVTLSCSPISGHRSVSWYQQTPGQGLQFLFEYFSETQRNKGNFPGRFSGRQFSNSRSEMNVSTLELGDSALYLCASSRAGSPSTDTQYFGPGTRLTVL.

The chain has TRBV4-3 and TRBJ1-4; D possibly corresponds to TRBD1 (5 bases). The CDR3 runs to 15 residues. The germline V and J ends were trimmed by 5 bases and 2 bases, with 12 bases remaining between them. Germline CDR1 is LGHNA and CDR2 is YSLEER. The CDR3 DNA reads TGCGCCAGCAGCGACTCAGGGACCACTAATGAAAAACTGTTTTTT. Its translation is CASSDSGTTNEKLFF.

The chain has TRBV20-1 and TRBJ1-5, with 9 nucleotides matching TRBD1. CDR1 and CDR2 (germline): DFQATT, SNEGSKA (reference sequence). Germline trimming cut 7 bases from V and 5 bases from J; bases unmatched to any gene: 3. This CDR3 is 12 amino acids long. The CDR3 nucleotides are TGCAGTGTTGGGGACAGGGATCAGCCCCAGCATTTT. It codes for CSVGDRDQPQHF.

The rearrangement joins TRBV3-1 to TRBJ2-1; 10 positions match TRBD2. There are 18 residues in the CDR3. Germline values: CDR1 LGHDT, CDR2 YNNKEL (reference sequence). The junction had 8 bases not matched to a gene; V was cut back by 1 base and J by 2 bases. The CDR3 DNA sequence: TGTGCCAGCAGCCAAGCCATCGGGACTAGCGCGGCCTACAATGAGCAGTTCTTC. Its translation is CASSQAIGTSAAYNEQFF.

In this sample, this clonotype turned up a few times. J is TRBJ2-5 and V is TRBV20-1; 8 nucleotides line up with TRBD1. The J segment lost 2 bases and the V segment lost 7 bases, leaving 9 bases of the junction unmatched. This CDR3 is built from 14 residues. Germline V gene sequence: CDR1 DFQATT, CDR2 SNEGSKA (reference sequence). The CDR3 spells CSGTHRGLQETQYF. The CDR3, as DNA: TGCAGTGGGACGCACAGGGGGTTGCAAGAGACCCAGTACTTC.

This clonotype came up a few times. The V call is TRBV24-1, the J call TRBJ1-4; no clear D. The CDR3 has 15 residues. Germline values: CDR1 KGHDR, CDR2 SFDVKD. V dropped 3 bases and J dropped 8 bases, with 15 bases sitting between them. DNA for the CDR3: TGTGCCACCAGTGATATTAGCGCCGGTAGGGAAAAACTGTTTTTT. It translates to CATSDISAGREKLFF.

V is TRBV9 and J is TRBJ2-1; TRBD2 agrees at 8 bases. The V segment lost 0 bases and the J segment 1 base; nucleotides outside the gene matches: 3. Germline values: CDR1 SGDLS, CDR2 YYNGEE. The CDR3 has 16 amino acids. The CDR3 sequence is CASSVGLAGSYNEQFF. The CDR3 DNA is TGTGCCAGCAGCGTAGGGCTAGCGGGTTCCTACAATGAGCAGTTCTTC.

This clonotype was seen a few times. The chain is built from TRBV7-9 and TRBJ2-7; 15 bases agree with TRBD2. V was pared by 5 bases and J by 2 bases, with 4 bases of the junction left unmatched. CDR1 and CDR2 (germline): SEHNR, FQNEAQ (reference sequence). This CDR3 is 16 amino acids long. The CDR3 sequence: CASSVGLAGGTYEQYF. In DNA form, the CDR3 reads TGTGCCAGCAGCGTCGGACTAGCGGGAGGGACCTACGAGCAGTACTTC. Using reference TRBV7-9 and TRBJ2-7 for the parts outside the CDR3, the full variable domain is DTGVSQNPRHKITKRGQNVTFRCDPISEHNRLYWYRQTLGQGPEFLTYFQNEAQLEKSRLLSDRFSAERPKGSFSTLEIQRTEQGDSAMYLCASSVGLAGGTYEQYFGPGTRLTVT.

The V gene is TRBV12-3 or TRBV12-4, the J gene TRBJ2-3; D may be TRBD1 (6 bases). This CDR3 has 19 amino acids. Trimming left V 5 bases short and J 3 bases short, with 27 bases between. The CDR3 sequence is CASSRTHSTGTYKTDTQYF. The CDR3 nucleotides read TGTGCCAGCAGTCGGACGCATAGTACCGGGACATACAAGACAGATACGCAGTATTTT.